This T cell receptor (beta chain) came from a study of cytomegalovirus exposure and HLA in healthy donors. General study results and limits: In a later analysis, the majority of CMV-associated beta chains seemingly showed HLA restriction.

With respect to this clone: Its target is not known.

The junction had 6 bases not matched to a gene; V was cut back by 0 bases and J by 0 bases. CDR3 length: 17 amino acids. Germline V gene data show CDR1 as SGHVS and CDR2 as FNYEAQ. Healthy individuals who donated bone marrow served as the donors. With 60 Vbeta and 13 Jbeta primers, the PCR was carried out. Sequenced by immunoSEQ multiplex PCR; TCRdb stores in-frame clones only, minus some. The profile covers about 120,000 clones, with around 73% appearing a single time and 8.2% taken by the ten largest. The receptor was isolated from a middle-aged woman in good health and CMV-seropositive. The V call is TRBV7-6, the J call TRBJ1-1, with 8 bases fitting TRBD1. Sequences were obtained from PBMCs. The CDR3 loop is CASSLASDRGLNTEAFF. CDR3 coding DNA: TGTGCCAGCAGCTTAGCGTCAGACAGGGGATTGAACACTGAAGCTTTCTTT.